Given below is one T cell receptor beta chain in context. The data are from a study of TIL therapy for anti-PD-1-resistant metastatic lung cancer. The immunoSEQ assay was v3. Clones were sequenced by immunoSEQ multiplex PCR, and TCRdb holds only the in-frame ones, with some missing. The sample lists 54,000 or so clones; roughly 80% were seen once. Specified time point: pre-treatment sample, taken before nivolumab and TIL therapy. Sequences were derived from blood, sampled at baseline. The receptor was derived from a person aged 25 to 85 with non-small cell lung cancer.

CDR3 DNA sequence: TGTGCCTGGAGTGTCGGCAGGGCCCCCCCTAATGAAAAACTGTTTTTT. Translating gives CAWSVGRAPPNEKLFF. The chain employs TRBV30 and TRBJ1-4; D is possibly TRBD1 (5 bases). V was trimmed by 0 bases and J by 3 bases, leaving 14 bases between them. The CDR3 runs to 16 residues. Germline V gives CDR1 GTSNPN, CDR2 SVGIG (reference sequence).